This T cell receptor beta chain was captured in a study of cytomegalovirus exposure and HLA in healthy donors. Whole-study context: There were 350 to 450 genotyped donors. Of these, 75% to 85% fell in the genetic ancestry cluster associated with self-reported Caucasian donors.

A word on this clone: Its antigen is still unknown.

This PCR relied on a set of 60 Vbeta primers and 13 Jbeta primers. Libraries were prepared by immunoSEQ multiplex PCR; TCRdb keeps only in-frame clonotypes and omits some of them. The data show roughly 250,000 clones, about 80% seen once. V was trimmed by 8 bases and J by 4 bases, leaving 12 bases between them. The CDR3 contains 14 residues. Germline lookup yields CDR1 LNHDA and CDR2 SQIVND (reference sequence). Findings of the study overall: In a later analysis, TCR beta V- and J-gene trimming showed a link to a missense DCLRE1C variant.

This chain uses TRBV19 with TRBJ2-6, with D possibly being TRBD1 (6 bases). The specimen sequenced was PBMCs. This receptor was taken from a girl aged 2-10 years in good health and CMV-seronegative. CDR3 sequence reads: CASHRVYGANVLTF. CDR3 nucleotide sequence: TGTGCCAGTCACAGGGTTTACGGGGCCAACGTCCTGACTTTC.